The rows below give T cell receptor beta chains drawn from one sample of a study of cytomegalovirus exposure and HLA in healthy donors. Generated by immunoSEQ multiplex PCR, the TCRdb table keeps only in-frame clones and is missing some. The sample lists 100,000 to 150,000 clones, 78% occurring once. Sequenced: PBMCs. The receptors derive from a woman between 40 and 55 years old in good health and CMV-seronegative. Both conserved end residues are part of each CDR3. Fields, in order: V gene, J gene, CDR3 protein.

v_call: TRBV18; j_call: TRBJ2-7; cdr3_aa: CASSPTAQGYEQYF
v_call: TRBV28; j_call: TRBJ2-6; cdr3_aa: CASRGPGANVLTF
v_call: TRBV29-1; j_call: TRBJ2-7; cdr3_aa: CSVLSGRADEQYF
v_call: TRBV5-6; j_call: TRBJ2-7; cdr3_aa: CASSEGGGIGSYEQYF
v_call: TRBV4-1; j_call: TRBJ2-1; cdr3_aa: CASSQDEGQGVSEQFF
v_call: TRBV2; j_call: TRBJ1-1; cdr3_aa: CASSPGLRNTEAFF
v_call: TRBV7-3; j_call: TRBJ1-1; cdr3_aa: CASSLTSVTEAFF
v_call: TRBV5-6; j_call: TRBJ1-2; cdr3_aa: CASSLEVRDSLYGYTF
v_call: TRBV6-1; j_call: TRBJ1-5; cdr3_aa: CASDRGTYSNQPQHF
v_call: TRBV19; j_call: TRBJ2-2; cdr3_aa: CASSIRQGNTGELFF
v_call: TRBV5-5; j_call: TRBJ2-7; cdr3_aa: CASRASGGISYEQYF
v_call: TRBV5-8; j_call: TRBJ2-5; cdr3_aa: CASSLEGAGHWETQYF
v_call: TRBV28; j_call: TRBJ1-1; cdr3_aa: CASRWRPLTEAFF
v_call: TRBV19; j_call: TRBJ2-5; cdr3_aa: CASSFQETQYF
v_call: TRBV6-4; j_call: TRBJ2-3; cdr3_aa: CASSPTTSGSADTQYF
v_call: TRBV28; j_call: TRBJ2-7; cdr3_aa: CASSFGGGEQYF
v_call: TRBV7-3; j_call: TRBJ2-7; cdr3_aa: CASSRGTVWRSYEQYF
v_call: TRBV7-2; j_call: TRBJ2-2; cdr3_aa: CASSFSGSRGGELFF
v_call: TRBV28; j_call: TRBJ1-6; cdr3_aa: CASSQGWNSPLHF
v_call: TRBV11-2; j_call: TRBJ2-7; cdr3_aa: CASSRPFGGSSYEQYF
v_call: TRBV10-3; j_call: TRBJ2-2; cdr3_aa: CAISEAGDNTGELFF
v_call: TRBV6-1; j_call: TRBJ1-1; cdr3_aa: CASSVPGQGGSEAFF
v_call: TRBV11-1; j_call: TRBJ2-3; cdr3_aa: CASSLSGGANTQYF